This T cell receptor beta chain was identified in a study of blood T cell repertoires in COVID-19. Here immunoSEQ multiplex PCR was the method, and the copy in TCRdb shows in-frame clones only, minus some. The data contain 100,000 to 150,000 clones, roughly 78% of them seen just once; the ten biggest clones take up 16%. From germline, CDR1 is KGHSH and CDR2 LQKENI. The CDR3 is 13 amino acids. Note on this clone: The junction differs from germline at one of its ends, possibly a read error.

The sequence was obtained from a man aged 55 to 70 with active or convalescent COVID-19. This sequence joins TRBV18 and TRBJ1-4, with 9 bases aligning to TRBD1. Sample: peripheral blood. In DNA, the CDR3 is TGTGCCAGCTCACCGATTCAGGGACAGGGACCTTATTTT. Encoded protein: CASSPIQGQGPYF.